The clone carrying this TCR beta chain was picked up a small number of times. V lost 3 bases, J lost 6 bases, and 12 bases lay in between. This CDR3 has 13 residues. Germline V lookup: CDR1 SGHVS, CDR2 FQNEAQ. One entry per CDR3 protein, called by TCRdb with MiXCR from the RT-PCR reads. This sample carries about 700,000 distinct CDR3 sequences, 14% of them seen once, and the ten largest clones take 3.6%. The sequence was obtained from a female donor in good health, serving as a healthy control. The rearrangement joins TRBV7-8 to TRBJ2-7; D uncertain. Sequenced material: memory CD4+ T cells from blood. In DNA form, the CDR3 reads TGTGCCAGCAGCTTTAACCAGGAAGGCGAGCAGTACTTC. Its translation is CASSFNQEGEQYF.